This passage covers 2 T cell receptor beta chains from one sample sequenced in a study of blood T cell repertoires in COVID-19. The method was immunoSEQ multiplex PCR; TCRdb's version includes in-frame clones alone and lacks a portion of them. The table shows 110,000 or so clones, with over 80% occurring only once. Sequencing was performed on peripheral blood. The receptors derive from a woman aged 60 to 75 with acute or convalescent COVID-19.

V gene TRBV10-3 combines with J gene TRBJ1-1, with 8 bases aligning to TRBD1. The CDR3 is made up of 14 amino acids. V dropped 4 bases and J dropped 1; count of bases not matched to a gene: 2. Germline values: CDR1 ENHRY, CDR2 SYGVKD. Here the CDR3 reads CAISGQGANTEAFF. The CDR3 DNA follows: TGTGCCATCAGTGGTCAGGGGGCGAACACTGAAGCTTTCTTT.

V usage is TRBV5-4 and J usage is TRBJ1-1; D possibly corresponds to TRBD1 (5 bases). V lost 1 base and J lost 6, with 7 bases in between. CDR3 length equals 12 residues. Germline values: CDR1 SGHNT, CDR2 YYREEE (reference sequence). CDR3 sequence reads: CASSLWGAEAFF. The CDR3 nucleotides are TGTGCCAGCAGCTTGTGGGGGGCTGAAGCTTTCTTT.